This note documents a single TCR beta chain sequence. This entry belongs to a study of OX40 agonist ivuxolimab in advanced cancers. At the level of the study: Partial responses were recorded for three patients, including one with hepatocellular carcinoma and two with cutaneous melanoma.

This CDR3 has 12 amino acids. Trimming took off 6 bases at V and 5 bases at J, with 10 bases between the two ends. Per the germline V gene, CDR1 is KGHSH and CDR2 is LQKENI. Data came from immunoSEQ multiplex PCR; TCRdb stores just in-frame clones and leaves some out. This sample has approximately 83,000 clones, with more than 65% found just once. The V and J genes are TRBV18 and TRBJ1-1; the D is unclear. The sequencing used CD4+ or CD8+ T cells sorted from blood, collected in a trial of the OX40 agonist ivuxolimab. The receptor's source is an adult with an advanced solid tumor such as melanoma, head and neck, liver or kidney cancer. CDR3 amino acids: CASSLLGTEAFF. The DNA for the CDR3 is TGTGCCAGCTCCCTTTTAGGTACTGAAGCTTTCTTT.